This paragraph reports one T cell receptor (beta chain). What it binds is unknown. The investigators split CD4+ cells into a CD45RA+ naive subset and a CD45RA-negative memory subset. The entry originates in a study of shared clonotypes between healthy human individuals. Only in-frame clones appear in the TCRdb table, and some are missing; sequencing was by immunoSEQ multiplex PCR. Found here are some 1.5 million clones, 98% of them singletons; the top ten hold 0.4% to 0.45%. Whole-study results and caveats: There were few donors, and this limited the genetic and exposure-history diversity represented. Around 5.4% of naive CD4 clonotypes were common to a handful of donors.

Germline assignment: CDR1 SGHTA and CDR2 FQGNSA. This CDR3 has 12 residues. The J gene is TRBJ1-1, the V gene TRBV7-2, with D unclear. The receptor was isolated from a man aged 30 to 45 in good health. Material for sequencing was naive CD4+ T cells sorted from blood. Sample subset: CD45RA+ positively selected. The CDR3 DNA follows: TGTGGGGTTGCTTTAATACCCACTGAAGCTTTCTTT. This sequence encodes CGVALIPTEAFF.